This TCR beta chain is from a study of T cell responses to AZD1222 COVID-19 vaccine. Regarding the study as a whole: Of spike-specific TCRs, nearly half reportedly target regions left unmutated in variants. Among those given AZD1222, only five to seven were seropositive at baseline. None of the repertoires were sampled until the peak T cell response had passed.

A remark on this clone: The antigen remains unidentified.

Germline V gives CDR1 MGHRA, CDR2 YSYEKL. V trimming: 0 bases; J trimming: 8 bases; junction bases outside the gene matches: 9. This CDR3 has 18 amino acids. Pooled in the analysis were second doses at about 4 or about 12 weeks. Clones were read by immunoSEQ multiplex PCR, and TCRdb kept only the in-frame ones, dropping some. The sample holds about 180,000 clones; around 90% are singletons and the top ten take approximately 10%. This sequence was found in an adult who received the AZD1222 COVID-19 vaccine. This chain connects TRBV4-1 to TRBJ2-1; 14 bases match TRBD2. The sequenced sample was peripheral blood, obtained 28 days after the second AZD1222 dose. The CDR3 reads CASSQDPRLAGGRDEQFF. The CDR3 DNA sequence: TGCGCCAGCAGCCAAGATCCCAGACTAGCGGGGGGGCGGGATGAGCAGTTCTTC.